This T cell receptor (beta chain) came from a study of cytomegalovirus exposure and HLA in healthy donors. Study-level findings and limits: The classifier reportedly diagnosed cytomegalovirus status with high sensitivity and specificity. The TCR clusters that emerged in the first cohort tended, a later analysis found, to co-occur in the roughly 110 validation repertoires.

Note on this clone: The antigen is unknown.

This CDR3 has 15 residues. Losses at the gene ends were 4 bases for V and 6 bases for J; bases not matched to a gene: 9. Germline values: CDR1 SGHRS, CDR2 YFSETQ. Sequenced by immunoSEQ multiplex PCR; TCRdb stores in-frame clones only, minus some. The repertoire holds around 160,000 clones, with about 82% as singletons. The clonotype was recovered from a man aged 30 to 45 in good health and CMV-seropositive. Sequenced: PBMCs. The J gene is TRBJ2-3, the V gene TRBV5-1, with 9 positions matching TRBD1. The CDR3 sequence: CASSPTGGLMDTQYF. The CDR3 DNA follows: TGCGCCAGCAGCCCTACAGGGGGCTTGATGGATACGCAGTATTTT.